The entry that follows covers one T cell receptor beta chain sequence. Its antigen remains unidentified. This may be a read error: a much more frequent sequence differs by one nucleotide. This sample was taken from a study of T-cell reconstitution after alpha-beta-depleted transplantation in children. The study's findings and limits: After transplant, at about two months, alpha-beta T cells were reportedly derived from several hundred expanded graft clones. Most T-cell counts and diversity one year after the transplant came from T cells that were newly produced. Recipient T cells and thymic progenitors that survived were the source of the high TCRbeta diversity seen at day 60 in some patients.

For TCRbeta, the library was prepared with unique molecular identifiers. TCRdb redid the calling of the PCR reads with MiXCR, one entry per CDR3 protein. The sample holds about 280,000 distinct CDR3 sequences; around a tenth are singletons and the top ten take around a quarter. Germline CDR1 reads SGHDT; CDR2 reads YYEEEE. The CDR3 loop spans 15 amino acids. The chain combines TRBV5-6 with TRBJ2-1; D perhaps matches TRBD2 (6 bases). This clonotype was sampled from a male patient between 2 and 10 years old who had a stem cell transplant for chronic granulomatous disease, so the T cells may come from the graft donor. The sequencing used peripheral blood, collected 180 days after TCRalphabeta/CD19-depleted stem cell transplant. CDR3 residues: CANSSRGGYYNEQFF. The CDR3 DNA reads TGTGCCAACAGCTCCCGGGGAGGTTACTACAATGAGCAGTTCTTC.